One sample yielded the 12 T cell receptor beta chains listed below, sequenced in a study of blood T cell repertoires in COVID-19. TCRdb keeps only in-frame clones here, not all; method: immunoSEQ multiplex PCR. Of around 38,000 clones listed, approximately 86% are singletons. The sequenced sample was peripheral blood. The receptors were sampled from a man aged 65 to 85 with acute or convalescent COVID-19.

The chain is built from TRBV7-9 and TRBJ2-2, with D possibly being TRBD1 (6 bases). CDR1 is SEHNR, CDR2 FQNEAQ, per germline (reference sequence). Trimming pared 5 bases from V and 5 bases from J, leaving 15 bases between. The CDR3 sequence is 15 residues long. CDR3 amino acids: CASSEPYRVTGELFF. The DNA of the CDR3 is TGTGCCAGCAGCGAACCCTACAGGGTTACCGGGGAGCTGTTTTTT.

This clone was picked up one time. This sequence joins TRBV30 and TRBJ2-1; D is possibly TRBD2 (6 bases). The V gene lost 2 bases and the J gene lost 7 bases, with 21 bases spanning the gap. CDR3 length equals 16 residues. Germline V gene data show CDR1 as GTSNPN and CDR2 as SVGIG (reference sequence). For the CDR3, the DNA is TGTGCCTGGAGTAAGGGAGGCACAGTTACTGGGAATGAGCAGTTCTTC. Translating it yields CAWSKGGTVTGNEQFF.

The rearrangement uses TRBV9 and TRBJ1-4, with D possibly matching TRBD1 (6 bases). The V and J ends lost 2 bases and 2 bases respectively, with 13 bases between them. CDR1 and CDR2 (germline): SGDLS, YYNGEE. The CDR3 is 16 residues long. CDR3 protein: CASSVGGRRTNEKLFF. The CDR3 DNA sequence: TGTGCCAGCAGCGTGGGGGGGCGAAGGACTAATGAAAAACTGTTTTTT.

This clone has only a few counts. The rearrangement joins TRBV6-2 or TRBV6-3 to TRBJ1-3, with TRBD1 matching over 8 bases. The CDR3 sequence is 18 residues long. CDR1 and CDR2 from the germline V gene are MNHEY and SVGEGT. V dropped 2 bases and J dropped 0; count of bases not matched to a gene: 9. CDR3 in DNA: TGTGCCAGCAGTTACGCCGGGACAGGCCTGAGCTCTGGAAACACCATATATTTT. It is translated as CASSYAGTGLSSGNTIYF.

The rearrangement links TRBV11-2 to TRBJ2-7; 7 bases line up with TRBD1. The V segment lost 1 base and the J segment 2 bases; nucleotides outside the gene matches: 8. The CDR3 consists of 16 residues. Germline V gene lookup returns CDR1 SGHAT and CDR2 FQNNGV. The CDR3 protein is CASSLATGIPAYEQYF. CDR3 nucleotides: TGTGCCAGCAGCTTAGCGACAGGGATCCCAGCCTACGAGCAGTACTTC.

This sequence joins TRBV5-1 and TRBJ2-1, with TRBD1 as a possible D gene (5 bases). The V gene's germline CDR1 is SGHRS and CDR2 YFSETQ. Trimming removed 3 bases from V and 10 bases from J, with 14 bases in between. The CDR3 loop spans 13 amino acids. The chain's CDR3 is CASSSAGAMEQFF. The DNA of the CDR3 is TGCGCCAGCAGCTCGGCTGGGGCCATGGAGCAGTTCTTC. The full variable domain, its missing parts supplied by reference TRBV5-1 and TRBJ2-1, is KAGVTQTPRYLIKTRGQQVTLSCSPISGHRSVSWYQQTPGQGLQFLFEYFSETQRNKGNFPGRFSGRQFSNSRSEMNVSTLELGDSALYLCASSSAGAMEQFFGPGTRLTVL.

This chain connects TRBV28 to TRBJ1-1; TRBD1 matches at 9 bases. CDR1 MDHEN and CDR2 SYDVKM come from the germline V gene. With 2 bases clipped from V and 7 bases from J, the junction kept 2 bases outside the gene matches. This CDR3 has 13 residues. The CDR3 spells CASSLGTGYEAFF. The CDR3, as DNA: TGTGCCAGCAGTTTAGGGACAGGGTATGAAGCTTTCTTT.

The J gene is TRBJ2-7, the V gene TRBV6-2 or TRBV6-3, with D possibly being TRBD2 (5 bases). This CDR3 is built from 13 residues. The germline CDR1 and CDR2 sequences are MNHEY and SVGEGT. V was clipped by 4 bases and J by 6 bases, with 13 bases between them. The CDR3 region has the DNA TGTGCCAGCAGTTCTGGCCGAGGGCGCGAGCAGTACTTC. It is translated as CASSSGRGREQYF.

The chain joins TRBV11-2 to TRBJ1-2; D is perhaps TRBD1 (6 bases). This CDR3 is 15 amino acids long. The germline V and J ends were trimmed by 6 bases and 2 bases, with 16 bases remaining between them. The germline gives CDR1 SGHAT, CDR2 FQNNGV. CDR3 DNA: TGTGCCAGCAGTCAAACAGGGTCTAACAACTATGGCTACACCTTC. Its protein is CASSQTGSNNYGYTF. The whole variable domain, remainder taken from reference TRBV11-2 and TRBJ1-2, is EAGVAQSPRYKIIEKRQSVAFWCNPISGHATLYWYQQILGQGPKLLIQFQNNGVVDDSQLPKDRFSAERLKGVDSTLKIQPAKLEDSAVYLCASSQTGSNNYGYTFGSGTRLTVV.

The chain employs TRBV2 and TRBJ2-4; TRBD2 matches 9 bases. Germline V gives CDR1 SNHLY, CDR2 FYNNEI. The CDR3 has 17 amino acids. J gave up 7 bases and V 4 bases, and 14 bases lay outside the gene matches. CDR3 region: CASSAGAGGYQRNIQYF. The CDR3 nucleotides are TGTGCCAGCAGTGCTGGAGCGGGGGGTTACCAAAGGAACATTCAGTACTTC. The full variable domain, in which reference TRBV2 and TRBJ2-4 provide the parts outside the CDR3, is EPEVTQTPSHQVTQMGQEVILRCVPISNHLYFYWYRQILGQKVEFLVSFYNNEISEKSEIFDDQFSVERPDGSNFTLKIRSTKLEDSAMYFCASSAGAGGYQRNIQYFGAGTRLSVL.

This rearrangement joins TRBV9 to TRBJ1-6; the D gene is possibly TRBD1 (5 bases). The ends were cut back, 0 bases at V and 5 bases at J, with 12 bases in the middle. Germline CDR1 SGDLS, CDR2 YYNGEE. The length of the CDR3 is 16 residues. CDR3 bases: TGTGCCAGCAGCGTAGGTGGCAGGGTGGATAATTCACCCCTCCACTTT. It encodes CASSVGGRVDNSPLHF. Based on the CDR3 plus reference TRBV9 and TRBJ1-6, the full variable domain is DSGVTQTPKHLITATGQRVTLRCSPRSGDLSVYWYQQSLDQGLQFLIQYYNGEERAKGNILERFSAQQFPDLHSELNLSSLELGDSALYFCASSVGGRVDNSPLHFGNGTRLTVT.

This clone came up a few times. The chain recombines TRBV7-8 with TRBJ1-3; D is uncertain. Germline V gene sequence: CDR1 SGHVS, CDR2 FQNEAQ. The CDR3 covers 16 residues. V was clipped by 3 bases and J by 0 bases, with 12 bases between them. The CDR3 DNA follows: TGTGCCAGCAGCTTCCCCACCGGAGGCTCTGGAAACACCATATATTTT. This codes for CASSFPTGGSGNTIYF.